This T cell receptor beta chain was found in a study of beta chain features in type 1 diabetes. Investigators reverse transcribed all isolated RNA, so they sequenced expressed TCRB transcripts. The method was immunoSEQ multiplex PCR; TCRdb's version includes in-frame clones alone and lacks a portion of them. The profile shows more than 110,000 clones, less than 8.5% of them singletons. This clone was detected many times. The antigen remains undetermined. The CDR3 is 15 amino acids. V dropped 0 bases and J dropped 3 bases, with 9 bases sitting between them. Germline assignment: CDR1 LGHNA and CDR2 YSLEER. Sorted populations all exceeded 98% purity. Overall study results and limits: Naive, central memory and Treg TCRB repertoires appeared more alike in patients than in healthy donors. A PCR bias possibly favoring shorter templates would apply equally to patients and controls. Lower insertion and higher deletion counts appeared at VDJ junctions in type 1 diabetes patients.

The clonotype comes from a woman aged 25-40 years in good health. The material sequenced was central memory CD4+ T cells from blood. V usage is TRBV4-3 and J usage is TRBJ2-4, with D maybe TRBD1 (6 bases). The DNA of the CDR3 is TGCGCCAGCAGCCAAGATATGGGACACAAAAACATTCAGTACTTC. Translated, it gives CASSQDMGHKNIQYF.